This section outlines one T cell receptor (beta chain) sequence together with its context. Trimming left V 3 bases short and J 3 bases short, with 15 bases between. CDR1 is MNHEY, CDR2 SMNVEV, per germline (reference sequence). The CDR3 has 15 residues. PCR was performed using 60 Vbeta and 13 Jbeta primers. Assay used: immunoSEQ multiplex PCR; TCRdb lists only in-frame clones, some missing. This sample has approximately 150,000 clones; around 90% occur once, and the top ten carry around 0.85%. The data were taken from a study of cytomegalovirus exposure and HLA in healthy donors. Input material: PBMCs. This chain links TRBV27 with TRBJ2-7, with D possibly matching TRBD2 (6 bases). This clonotype originated in a woman in her twenties or thirties in good health and CMV-seronegative. The CDR3 spells CASSLSEGLIYEQYF. The CDR3 nucleotides are TGTGCCAGCAGTTTGTCGGAGGGCCTTATCTACGAGCAGTACTTC.